These 14 T cell receptor beta chains originate from one sample sequenced in a study of T cell responses to AZD1222 COVID-19 vaccine. Profiling relied on immunoSEQ multiplex PCR, and the TCRdb table lists in-frame clones only, not all of them. Among 90,000 to 130,000 clones, about 80% were seen once, and the ten largest hold about 9.5%. The sequencing here drew on peripheral blood, taken on day 0 of AZD1222 vaccination. These receptors were collected from an adult in good health.

This chain connects TRBV5-4 to TRBJ2-7, with 11 nucleotides matching TRBD2. V gave up 3 bases and J gave up 2 bases; unmatched junction bases: 1. The CDR3 spans 14 residues. The germline V gene has CDR1 SGHNT and CDR2 YYREEE (reference sequence). Here the CDR3 DNA reads TGTGCCAGCAGCTCACTAGCGGGGGCCTACGAGCAGTACTTC. The encoded protein is CASSSLAGAYEQYF.

This clone was observed a few times. The rearrangement joins TRBV5-4 to TRBJ2-3, with 8 bases fitting TRBD2. This CDR3 contains 17 residues. Germline CDR1 and CDR2: SGHNT and YYREEE (reference sequence). The V gene end was trimmed by 3 bases and the J gene end by 0 bases; junction bases not matched to a gene: 9. CDR3 sequence (DNA): TGTGCCAGCAGCTCCCTCTTGACTAGCGTTAGCACAGATACGCAGTATTTT. The encoded protein is CASSSLLTSVSTDTQYF. Variable domain in full (rest from reference TRBV5-4 and TRBJ2-3): ETGVTQSPTHLIKTRGQQVTLRCSSQSGHNTVSWYQQALGQGPQFIFQYYREEENGRGNFPPRFSGLQFPNYSSELNVNALELDDSALYLCASSSLLTSVSTDTQYFGPGTRLTVL.

The V gene is TRBV7-8, the J gene TRBJ2-7, with TRBD2 matching over 11 bases. This CDR3 has 15 amino acids. Germline CDR1 SGHVS, CDR2 FQNEAQ. V lost 1 base, J lost 1 base, and 0 bases stayed unmatched. The CDR3 loop reads CASSLGLAGSYEQYF. The CDR3 DNA sequence: TGTGCCAGCAGCTTAGGACTAGCGGGATCCTACGAGCAGTACTTC.

This sequence joins TRBV7-8 and TRBJ1-2; maybe TRBD1 (5 bases). Between the trimmed V and J ends, which lost 0 bases and 8 bases, there was a span of 13 bases. The CDR3 has 14 residues. Per germline, CDR1 SGHVS and CDR2 FQNEAQ. CDR3 protein: CASSLAEAGSGYTF. CDR3 nucleotides: TGTGCCAGCAGCTTAGCGGAGGCAGGGAGCGGCTACACCTTC.

The rearrangement uses TRBV30 and TRBJ1-2; D is unclear. Germline CDR1 is GTSNPN and CDR2 is SVGIG (reference sequence). The CDR3 has 13 residues. Trimming left V 4 bases short and J 4 bases short, with 13 bases between. This CDR3 reads CAWTSSRGYGYTF. Here the CDR3 DNA reads TGTGCCTGGACCTCCTCCCGGGGCTATGGCTACACCTTC. Drawing the rest from reference TRBV30 and TRBJ1-2, the complete variable domain is SQTIHQWPATLVQPVGSPLSLECTVEGTSNPNLYWYRQAAGRGLQLLFYSVGIGQISSEVPQNLSASRPQDRQFILSSKKLLLSDSGFYLCAWTSSRGYGYTFGSGTRLTVV.

The chain recombines TRBV7-2 with TRBJ2-7; 12 bases agree with TRBD2. V was pared by 4 bases and J by 7 bases, with 5 bases of the junction left unmatched. Looked up from germline, CDR1 is SGHTA and CDR2 is FQGNSA. The CDR3 length is 14 residues. CDR3 region: CASSSTSGGLEQYF. The CDR3 nucleotides read TGTGCCAGCAGCTCGACTAGCGGGGGACTTGAGCAGTACTTC.

This clone appeared a few times. The rearrangement joins TRBV3-1 (or the pseudogene TRBV3-2) to TRBJ2-7; TRBD2 aligns across 13 bases. CDR3 length: 15 amino acids. J lost 3 bases, V lost 6 bases, and 5 bases had no gene match. Germline CDR1 is LGHDT and CDR2 is YNNKEL (reference sequence). The CDR3 region has the DNA TGTGCCAGCAGTGACGGACTAGCGGGAGTCTACGAGCAGTACTTC. It translates to CASSDGLAGVYEQYF.

The rearrangement uses TRBV14 and TRBJ1-1; D gene ambiguous. The V end lost 4 bases, the J end lost 3 bases, and 12 bases lay between the germline ends. CDR1 SGHDN and CDR2 FVKESK come from the germline V gene. This CDR3 has 14 residues. The CDR3 nucleotides are TGTGCCAGCAGCCTACTGTACGGTGACACTGAAGCTTTCTTT. This translates into CASSLLYGDTEAFF. Full variable domain (rest looked up from reference TRBV14 and TRBJ1-1): EAGVTQFPSHSVIEKGQTVTLRCDPISGHDNLYWYRRVMGKEIKFLLHFVKESKQDESGMPNNRFLAERTGGTYSTLKVQPAELEDSGVYFCASSLLYGDTEAFFGQGTRLTVV.

This clone was detected ten times or more. The V gene is TRBV21-1, the J gene TRBJ2-7. TRBV21-1 constitutes a pseudogene. The CDR3 length is 12 residues. CDR3 nucleotides: TGTGCCAGCAGCAAAGAGGACCTTACCCAATACTTC. Translating gives CASSKEDLTQYF.

This clone was recorded a few times. The rearrangement links TRBV27 to TRBJ1-6; D may be TRBD1 (5 bases). Trimming took 3 bases from V and 9 from J, leaving 21 bases between them. Germline V CDR1 and CDR2: MNHEY, SMNVEV (reference sequence). The CDR3 consists of 17 residues. The CDR3 region is CASSFLVGGKSGSPLHF. CDR3 nucleotide sequence: TGTGCCAGCAGTTTCCTGGTCGGGGGGAAATCCGGTTCACCCCTCCACTTT.

This chain uses TRBV6-5 with TRBJ1-6; no definite D call. This CDR3 comprises 13 residues. CDR1 is MNHEY and CDR2 is SVGAGI in the germline V gene. Trimming removed 7 bases from V and 3 bases from J, with 7 bases in between. This CDR3 is CASKAGYNSPLHF. The CDR3, as DNA: TGTGCCAGCAAGGCGGGCTATAATTCACCCCTCCACTTT.

As regards this clone: The junction differs from germline at one of its ends, possibly a read error. The chain couples TRBV30 to TRBJ2-1, with D uncertain. The CDR3 is 11 residues long. Germline CDR1 GTSNPN, CDR2 SVGIG (reference sequence). CDR3 amino acids: CAWRVYTEQFF. CDR3 sequence (DNA): TGTGCCTGGAGGGTCTACACTGAGCAGTTCTTC.

J is TRBJ1-1 and V is TRBV28; D remains ambiguous. Germline lookup yields CDR1 MDHEN and CDR2 SYDVKM. The CDR3 contains 11 residues. V was cut by 1 base and J by 6 bases, with 3 bases left in between. The CDR3 region is CASSLYPEAFF. The CDR3 DNA reads TGTGCCAGCAGTTTATACCCTGAAGCTTTCTTT.

V is TRBV5-4 and J is TRBJ2-1, with 10 bases fitting TRBD1. After removal of 3 bases from V and 15 bases from J, the junction contained 12 bases not matched to a gene. The CDR3 consists of 14 residues. Germline CDR1 SGHNT, CDR2 YYREEE (reference sequence). The CDR3 protein is CASSSGQGQGSRFF. In DNA form, the CDR3 reads TGTGCCAGCAGCTCCGGACAGGGACAGGGGTCGCGGTTCTTC.